This T cell receptor beta chain comes out of a study of PD-1 blockade in classical Hodgkin lymphoma. Study as a whole: Patients in the cohort were put on intravenous nivolumab, 3 mg/kg every 2 weeks.

General study results and limits: CD4+ TCR diversity, unlike CD8+, rose significantly by C4D1. Patients who responded completely had about the same baseline diversity as newly diagnosed patients.

Profiled with immunoSEQ multiplex PCR; TCRdb holds only in-frame clones, not every one. The sample shows about 41,000 clones, nearly 70% of them seen only once. Sample time point: cycle 4 day 1 (C4D1), after around six weeks of nivolumab. Exposure to brentuximab vedotin varied, and each patient had relapsed following autologous stem cell transplantation. Best outcomes ranged across complete response, partial response and progressive disease. In regard to this clone: What it binds is not known.

Trimming stripped 2 bases from V and 8 bases from J, with 16 bases between. The CDR3 runs to 15 residues. Germline lookup yields CDR1 LNHDA and CDR2 SQIVND (reference sequence). This TCR derives from a human donor with classical Hodgkin lymphoma. Sample: peripheral blood mononuclear cells (PBMCs), taken before the fourth cycle of nivolumab. The chain couples TRBV19 to TRBJ1-3; D is uncertain. The CDR3 reads CASSILVRSLDTIYF. CDR3 nucleotide sequence: TGTGCCAGTAGTATACTGGTTCGGTCGTTGGACACCATATATTTT.